This T cell receptor (beta chain) was sequenced in a study of cytomegalovirus exposure and HLA in healthy donors (dated by TCRdb to the late 2010s). Study-level background: According to an earlier analysis of a few hundred of the donors, about 179 million T cells yielded roughly 110 million unique TCR beta sequences and about 280 Gb of sequence data. About 300 gigabases of sequencing data and approximately 84 million unique TCR sequences were included in an early release covering about 700 HLA-typed donors. The genetic ancestry cluster associated with self-reported Caucasian donors included about 81% of the roughly 400 genotyped donors. The study was designed to test whether signatures of past pathogen exposure could be identified by cataloging public T cell receptors. The study profiled the T cell repertoires of some 610 subjects by immunosequencing and related them to cytomegalovirus serostatus. Besides the first cohort of roughly 640 subjects, a separate validation cohort made up of around 120 different subjects was used. The study combined high-throughput TCR immunosequencing, statistical association of individual TCRs with disease status, and machine learning to predict cytomegalovirus infection status. A later analysis re-examined previously published TCR beta repertoires from several hundred donors and added high-resolution HLA genotyping to investigate patterns of TCR occurrence. Rather than using new phenotypic data, the later analysis identified candidate immune exposures from TCR beta sequences and from how often those sequences occurred across donors. In an earlier analysis of a few hundred of the donors, high-throughput TCR beta sequencing was used to judge whether each TCR beta V gene segment behaved as functional or pseudogenic. Donor age, sex, ethnicity and CMV serostatus were compiled alongside the repertoire data. A later genetic analysis took genome-wide SNP genotypes for about three fifths of the 666 donors and used that subset as a discovery cohort. All discovery cohort repertoires had been generated using a single sequencing platform. Class I and class II HLA loci were covered by the typing at four-digit resolution. The number of typed donors differed by locus: about 629-630 for A, B, C, DRB1 and DQB1; some 500 for DQA1; around 580 for DPA1; and 400 to 480 for DPB1. A handful of DR-DQ haplotypes were treated as single units for association and clustering because of strong linkage in the cohort. Across around 400 genotyped donors of the cohort, an average of roughly 200,000 unique TCR beta nucleotide sequences per donor were sequenced, and roughly 18% of those sequences were non-productive.

Clipping removes 0 bases from V and 9 bases from J, with 4 as the unmatched junction base count. For CDR1 and CDR2, the germline V gene lists SGDLS and YYNGEE. The CDR3 numbers 14 residues from cysteine through phenylalanine. Only the CDR3 DNA is retained, 42 bases long and in frame from the first base. In total, approximately 610 healthy bone marrow donors made up the cohort. At the time of sampling, every cohort member was nominally healthy, though immune exposures that went unrecorded were likely present. The donor was CMV seropositive and belonged to the group of about 290 seropositive cohort members. Each donor provided a peripheral blood sample, and peripheral blood mononuclear cells were used for TCR beta sequencing. The Qiagen DNeasy Blood Extraction Kit was used to extract genomic DNA from the blood cell samples. Of note for this clone: This receptor's antigen is unknown. The record has no base qualities; no much larger clone is one base away.

Overall study outcomes, separate from this receptor: The earlier analysis of 587 of the donors excluded around 17 rarely observed V segments, including chromosome 9 orphons, because counts were too low. At a false discovery rate of 0.05, a later analysis linked under 20,000 TCR beta sequences to specific HLA alleles. A total of fewer than 200 TCR beta chains were listed by the study as associated with cytomegalovirus. In a later analysis, HLA-associated TCR beta chains were found to be more clonally expanded and to have lower generation probabilities than equally common non-associated chains. A cluster of highly shared sequence variants was judged likely to represent a technical artifact of the sequencing pipeline. In this cohort, only TCR beta chains were sequenced, and detectable features were limited by the absence of alpha or paired-chain data. Because some donors lacked HLA typing at each locus, the association tests relied only on the typed subset. In vitro tests confirmed that a few of the cytomegalovirus-associated TCR beta chains recognize cytomegalovirus antigens. A later analysis reported that several top co-occurrence clusters appeared linked to parvovirus B19, influenza, CMV and Epstein-Barr virus. According to a later genetic analysis, donors in an Asian-associated ancestry cluster had fewer N-insertions in productive TCRs than the approximately 670-donor mean. In a later analysis, TCR association rates were found to vary across HLA loci, with the most associated TCRs seen for DRB1 alleles and the fewest for HLA-C alleles. Broadly in line with IMGT annotations, most TCR beta V segments showed up in productive rearrangements about 87% or about 30% of the time in an earlier analysis of under 700 of the donors. Because the 87-base-pair reads could not distinguish some IMGT-functional V segments, including TRBV6-2 and TRBV6-3, those segments were excluded. Correlated functional status among segregating V segments might reflect linkage disequilibrium, but an unknown experimental factor could not be ruled out. While some public TCRs were present in many individuals, most TCR sequences turned up only very rarely across donors. A later analysis found that most CMV-associated TCR beta chains appeared HLA-restricted, with HLA associations seemingly driven largely by CMV exposure. The classifier was reported to diagnose cytomegalovirus status with high specificity and sensitivity in both the original and validation cohorts. It was suggested by the authors that the approach could potentially be generalized to other disease states and immunological phenotypes. A further reported finding was that TCR beta sequences accurately predicted the HLA-A and HLA-B alleles for most subjects in the first cohort. Sequencing depth was assumed to be roughly uniform across donors in the presence/absence analyses, though that assumption may not hold. In a later genetic analysis, a missense DCLRE1C variant was associated with V-gene and J-gene trimming of TCR beta chains, and the association was replicated in an independent cohort. CMV serostatus was the only immune exposure information available for the cohort. Strong co-occurrence of HLA alleles, especially DR and DQ, made assigning TCR associations to individual alleles difficult.

Library method: the immunoSEQ multiplex PCR assay. For the multiplex PCR, a mixture combining 60 forward primers for TCR Vbeta segments and 13 reverse primers for TCR Jbeta segments was used. A multiplex PCR assay on genomic DNA amplified the CDR3 region of rearranged TCR beta genes. The amplified TCR beta libraries were sequenced on the Illumina HiSeq System as 87-base-pair reads. The source study handled its data this way. Across the 670 or so repertoires, a later analysis counted roughly 77 million unique TCR beta chains, approximately 10 million of which were shared by at least two donors. A nearest-neighbor algorithm error-corrected the raw reads and collapsed the reads into unique sequences, merging closely related sequences to remove PCR and sequencing errors. CDR3 sequences were aligned to IMGT reference sequences to assign V, D and J gene segments. For a sequence to be retained, at least a six-nucleotide match to both a V gene segment and a J gene segment was required. A rearrangement was called productive if the CDR3 had no stop codons and remained in frame with V and J, and every other rearrangement was called non-productive. Following IMGT convention, CDR3 was defined as the stretch from the second conserved V-encoded cysteine to the conserved J-encoded phenylalanine. The earlier analysis of about 590 of the donors excluded sequences that lacked an unambiguous match to a single V gene segment. In an earlier analysis of about 590 of the donors, a V segment was called functional when productive rearrangements were above 56.7%, and segregating when the standard deviation between donors exceeded 5%. A statistical classification framework was developed to diagnose cytomegalovirus status using the catalog of TCR beta chain sequences. In a later analysis, TCR nucleotide sequences were compared against IMGT/GENE-DB human TR gene sequences so that V and J genes could be assigned. The TCRdist pipeline was used in a later analysis to assign CDR3 sequences and most-parsimonious VDJ recombination scenarios. In a later analysis, every TCR beta chain was defined by the combination of its CDR3 amino acid sequence and its V-gene family, and reads without a unique V-gene family were dropped. In a later analysis, approximately 590 highly shared, low-generation-probability nucleotide sequences were removed to address suspected cross-contamination and a sequencing artifact. For each public chain, a later analysis derived a clonal expansion index from normalized ranks of inferred template counts within each repertoire. In a later analysis, generation probabilities were computed with a VDJ recombination model fitted to out-of-frame rearrangements, and the resulting probabilities were checked against IGoR. In a later analysis, hypergeometric tests were used to score TCR-TCR, TCR-HLA and TCR-CMV co-occurrence, with a repertoire-size bias correction applied to TCR pairs. False discovery rates were estimated in a later analysis by permuting HLA or CMV assignments 20 times. In a later analysis, co-occurring TCRs were grouped with DBSCAN, and TCRdist sequence similarity was added when clustering was performed within HLA-allele-positive subsets. Repertoires with fewer than 30,000 or more than 120,000 public chains were left out of co-occurrence clustering, as were four to six repertoires with anomalous nucleotide sharing. TCRdb holds this immuneACCESS table with in-frame rearrangements only. Some clones are missing; in checked studies, unresolved V genes explain under half, and the rest has no known cause. That table is the source of V, J and clone size, and D and trimming were worked out from the DNA. This sample lists 76,000 or so clones; around 70% were detected once. The ten largest make up roughly 15% of the sample.

The receptor was isolated from a woman in her forties in good health and CMV-seropositive. Recombination connected TRBV9 to TRBJ2-1, with 9 bases aligning to TRBD1. Sequenced input: PBMCs. The CDR3 is CASSVGTGGGEQFF. The base sequence is TGTGCCAGCAGCGTAGGCACAGGGGGCGGTGAGCAGTTCTTC.